The subject of this entry is one TCR beta chain. Original processing notes: Amplification of reference gene primers was used by the study to estimate nucleated cell counts. The method was immunoSEQ multiplex PCR; TCRdb's version includes in-frame clones alone and lacks a portion of them. V and J calls and clone size are copied from that table; D and trimming were computed from the DNA. The sample comprises a few hundred thousand clones, over 75% of which are singletons, and more than 9% rests with the top ten. The data were obtained in a study of blood T cell repertoires in COVID-19. About the study: Donors in the United States, Italy and Spain gave samples during acute or convalescent COVID-19. T cells, B-cell-depleted T cells, or PBMCs provided the cDNA or gDNA that served as material.

CDR1 LGHDT and CDR2 YNNKEL come from the germline V gene (reference sequence). The CDR3 covers 13 residues. The V and J ends lost 3 bases and 6 bases, in that order; junction bases with no gene match: 4. This receptor was obtained from a woman in her thirties with COVID-19, enrolled during active disease. Sequences were obtained from peripheral blood. V and J are TRBV3-1 (or the pseudogene TRBV3-2) and TRBJ2-7, with 8 positions matching TRBD1. The CDR3 spells CASSQDRAGEQYF. The CDR3 nucleotides read TGTGCCAGCAGCCAGGACAGGGCAGGCGAGCAGTACTTC.